This T cell receptor (beta chain) was obtained from a study of blood T cell repertoires in COVID-19. The length of the CDR3 is 13 residues. V was clipped by 5 bases and J by 8 bases, with 13 bases between them. Germline lookup yields CDR1 LNHDA and CDR2 SQIVND (reference sequence). Assay: immunoSEQ multiplex PCR; the TCRdb copy retains only in-frame clones and omits some. The table lists some 670,000 clones, about nine tenths of them singletons. This clonotype was sampled from a woman aged 18-35 years with acute or convalescent COVID-19. The chain has TRBV19 and TRBJ2-1; D is undetermined. Sequences were obtained from peripheral blood. The CDR3 bases are TGTGCCAGTAGTCCCGGGTTGCACGATGAGCAGTTCTTC. It translates to CASSPGLHDEQFF.